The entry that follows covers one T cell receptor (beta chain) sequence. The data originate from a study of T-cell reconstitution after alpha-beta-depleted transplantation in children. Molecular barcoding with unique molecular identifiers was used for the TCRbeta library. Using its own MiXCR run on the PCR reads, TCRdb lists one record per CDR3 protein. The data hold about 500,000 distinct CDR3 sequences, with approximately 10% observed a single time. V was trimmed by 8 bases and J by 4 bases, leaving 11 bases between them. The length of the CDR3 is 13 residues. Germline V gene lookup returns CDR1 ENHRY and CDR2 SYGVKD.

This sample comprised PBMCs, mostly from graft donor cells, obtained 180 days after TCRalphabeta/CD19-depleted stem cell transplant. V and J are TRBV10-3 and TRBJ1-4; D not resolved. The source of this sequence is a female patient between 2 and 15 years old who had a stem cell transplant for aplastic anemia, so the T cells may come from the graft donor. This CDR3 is CAISGPNNEKLFF. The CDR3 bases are TGTGCCATCTCCGGGCCGAATAATGAAAAACTGTTTTTT.